These T cell receptor beta chains were read from a single sample in a study of response to subunit inactivated influenza vaccine. In TCRdb, the RT-PCR reads were re-called with MiXCR into one record per CDR3 protein. Of a few hundred thousand distinct CDR3 sequences listed, around a fifth are singletons. The sample here was PBMCs from blood, taken less than 22 months after vaccination. These receptors were taken from a man aged 50 to 69 who received an inactivated influenza vaccine. The CDR3 runs from the conserved cysteine through the conserved F or W. A D gene is named only where the DNA matches it firmly. The size of a clone is reported for some rows only, either as once, few or many, or as a class for expanded clones.

clone size: -; V gene: TRBV12-3/TRBV12-4; CDR3 length: 12; D gene: -; J gene: TRBJ1-1; CDR3 protein: CASMGSSTEAFF; CDR3 DNA: TGTGCCAGCATGGGATCGAGCACTGAAGCTTTCTTT
clone size: few; V gene: TRBV29-1; CDR3 length: 15; D gene: TRBD1; J gene: TRBJ2-7; CDR3 protein: CSVEDRGQGPHEQYF; CDR3 DNA: TGCAGCGTTGAAGATCGCGGACAGGGTCCCCACGAGCAGTACTTC
clone size: few; V gene: TRBV28; CDR3 length: 15; D gene: -; J gene: TRBJ2-3; CDR3 protein: CASSLIQRGTDTQYF; CDR3 DNA: TGTGCCAGCAGTTTAATCCAGCGCGGCACAGATACGCAGTATTTT
clone size: -; V gene: TRBV12-3/TRBV12-4; CDR3 length: 15; D gene: -; J gene: TRBJ1-2; CDR3 protein: CASSFSAGSRGGYTF; CDR3 DNA: TGTGCCAGCAGTTTCAGTGCTGGTAGCCGTGGCGGCTACACCTTC
clone size: -; V gene: TRBV12-3/TRBV12-4; CDR3 length: 12; D gene: TRBD1; J gene: TRBJ1-2; CDR3 protein: CASSSDRAGYTF; CDR3 DNA: TGTGCCAGCAGTTCTGACAGGGCTGGCTACACCTTC
clone size: many; V gene: TRBV19; CDR3 length: 16; D gene: -; J gene: TRBJ1-3; CDR3 protein: CASSALRGISGNTIYF; CDR3 DNA: TGTGCCAGTAGTGCCTTACGGGGGATCTCTGGAAACACCATATATTTT
clone size: few; V gene: TRBV28; CDR3 length: 15; D gene: TRBD1; J gene: TRBJ2-1; CDR3 protein: CATASGGRTYNEQFF; CDR3 DNA: TGTGCCACCGCTTCAGGGGGCCGTACCTACAATGAGCAGTTCTTC
clone size: -; V gene: TRBV5-5; CDR3 length: 12; D gene: -; J gene: TRBJ2-1; CDR3 protein: CASSPGENEQFF; CDR3 DNA: TGTGCCAGCAGCCCAGGTGAGAATGAGCAGTTCTTC
clone size: few; V gene: TRBV3-1; CDR3 length: 14; D gene: TRBD1; J gene: TRBJ2-3; CDR3 protein: CASSRGQAPDTQYF; CDR3 DNA: TGTGCCAGCAGCCGCGGACAGGCCCCAGATACGCAGTATTTT
clone size: few; V gene: TRBV2; CDR3 length: 15; D gene: TRBD2; J gene: TRBJ2-1; CDR3 protein: CASIGLAGTYNEQFF; CDR3 DNA: TGTGCCAGCATTGGGCTAGCGGGGACATACAATGAGCAGTTCTTC